This TCR beta chain was retrieved from a study of T cells after yellow fever vaccination. The CDR3 consists of 11 residues. The V and J ends lost 3 bases and 5 bases respectively, with 5 bases between them. From germline, CDR1 is SEHNR and CDR2 FQNEAQ (reference sequence). Only a few counts were recorded for this clonotype. TCRdb ran MiXCR on the 5' RACE reads and lists one entry per CDR3 protein. The sample has about 63,000 distinct CDR3 sequences, 7.4% seen once. The source was CD8+ T cells sorted from PBMCs, collected 15 days after the yellow fever booster vaccination. The chain couples TRBV7-9 to TRBJ2-7; D not resolved. The sequence came from a man aged 30 to 45 who received the YFV17D yellow fever vaccine. Here the CDR3 reads CASSFSHEQYF. CDR3 nucleotide sequence: TGTGCCAGCAGCTTTAGCCACGAGCAGTACTTC.